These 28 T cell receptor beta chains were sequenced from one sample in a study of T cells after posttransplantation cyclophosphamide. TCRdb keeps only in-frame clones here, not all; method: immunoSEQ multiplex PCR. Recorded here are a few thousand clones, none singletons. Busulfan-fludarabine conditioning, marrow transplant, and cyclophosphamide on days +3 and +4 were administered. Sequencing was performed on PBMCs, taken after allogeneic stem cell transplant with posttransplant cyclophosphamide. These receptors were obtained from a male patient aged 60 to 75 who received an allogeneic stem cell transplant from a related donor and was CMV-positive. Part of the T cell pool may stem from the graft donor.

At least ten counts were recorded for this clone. The CDR3 loop is CASSPRGGQGIEQYF. CDR3 DNA: TGTGCCAGCAGCCCCAGGGGGGGACAGGGGATCGAGCAGTACTTC. The chain is built from TRBV7-8 and TRBJ2-7; 10 bases are a match to TRBD1. This CDR3 has 15 residues. Per the germline V gene, CDR1 is SGHVS and CDR2 is FQNEAQ. V shed 5 bases, J shed 6 bases, and the junction held 10 bases outside the gene matches.

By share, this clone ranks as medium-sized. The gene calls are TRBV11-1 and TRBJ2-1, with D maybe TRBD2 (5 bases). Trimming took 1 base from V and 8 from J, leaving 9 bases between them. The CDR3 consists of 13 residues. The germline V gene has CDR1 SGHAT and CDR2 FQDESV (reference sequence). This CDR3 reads CASSLVLAHEQFF. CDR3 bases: TGTGCCAGCAGCTTAGTTCTAGCCCATGAGCAGTTCTTC.

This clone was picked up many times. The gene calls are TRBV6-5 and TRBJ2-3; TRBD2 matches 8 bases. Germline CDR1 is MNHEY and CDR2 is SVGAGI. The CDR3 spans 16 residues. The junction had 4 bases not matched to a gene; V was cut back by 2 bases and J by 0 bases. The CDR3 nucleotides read TGTGCCAGCAGTTACGGAGCGGGAGTTAGCACAGATACGCAGTATTTT. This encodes CASSYGAGVSTDTQYF.

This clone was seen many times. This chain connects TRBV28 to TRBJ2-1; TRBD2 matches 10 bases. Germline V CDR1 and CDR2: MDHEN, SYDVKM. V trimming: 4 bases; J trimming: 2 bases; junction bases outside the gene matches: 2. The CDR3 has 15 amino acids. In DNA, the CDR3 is TGTGCCAGCAGTTCTAGCGGGAGACCCTACAATGAGCAGTTCTTC. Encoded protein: CASSSSGRPYNEQFF. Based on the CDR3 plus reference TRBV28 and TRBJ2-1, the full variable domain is DVKVTQSSRYLVKRTGEKVFLECVQDMDHENMFWYRQDPGLGLRLIYFSYDVKMKEKGDIPEGYSVSREKKERFSLILESASTNQTSMYLCASSSSGRPYNEQFFGPGTRLTVL.

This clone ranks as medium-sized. CDR3 in DNA: TGTGCCAGTAGTAGACTAGCGGGAGGTCATGAGCAGTTCTTC. This encodes CASSRLAGGHEQFF. The chain combines TRBV19 with TRBJ2-1, with 13 bases lining up with TRBD2. This CDR3 is built from 14 residues. V lost 4 bases to trimming and J lost 8 bases; unmatched junction nucleotides: 2. Germline V gene data show CDR1 as LNHDA and CDR2 as SQIVND (reference sequence).

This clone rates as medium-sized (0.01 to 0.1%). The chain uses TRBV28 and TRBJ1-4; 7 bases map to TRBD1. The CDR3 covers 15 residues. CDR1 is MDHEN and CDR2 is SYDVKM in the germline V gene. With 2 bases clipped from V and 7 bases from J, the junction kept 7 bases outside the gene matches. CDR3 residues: CASSLVQGNTEKLFF. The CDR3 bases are TGTGCCAGCAGTTTAGTACAGGGGAATACTGAAAAACTGTTTTTT.

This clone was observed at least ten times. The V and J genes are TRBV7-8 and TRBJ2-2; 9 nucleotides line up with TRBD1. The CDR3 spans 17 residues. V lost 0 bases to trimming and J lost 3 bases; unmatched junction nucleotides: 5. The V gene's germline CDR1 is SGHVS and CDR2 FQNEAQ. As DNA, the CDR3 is TGTGCCAGCAGCTTAGCGGGCGGGACAGGGTACACCGGGGAGCTGTTTTTT. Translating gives CASSLAGGTGYTGELFF.

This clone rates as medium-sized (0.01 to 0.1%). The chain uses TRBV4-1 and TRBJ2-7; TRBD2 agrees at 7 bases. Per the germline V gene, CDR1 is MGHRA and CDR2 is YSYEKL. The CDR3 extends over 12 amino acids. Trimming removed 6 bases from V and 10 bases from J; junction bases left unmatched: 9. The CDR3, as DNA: TGCGCCAGCAGGGGGGGGACGGCCAAACAGTACGTC. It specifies CASRGGTAKQYV.

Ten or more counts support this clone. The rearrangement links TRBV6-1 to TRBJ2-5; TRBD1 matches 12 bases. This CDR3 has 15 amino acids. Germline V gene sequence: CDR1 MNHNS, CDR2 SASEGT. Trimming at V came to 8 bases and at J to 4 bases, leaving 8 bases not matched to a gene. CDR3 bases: TGTGCCAGCGGAGGGGACAGGGGGCTTGGAGAGACCCAGTACTTC. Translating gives CASGGDRGLGETQYF.

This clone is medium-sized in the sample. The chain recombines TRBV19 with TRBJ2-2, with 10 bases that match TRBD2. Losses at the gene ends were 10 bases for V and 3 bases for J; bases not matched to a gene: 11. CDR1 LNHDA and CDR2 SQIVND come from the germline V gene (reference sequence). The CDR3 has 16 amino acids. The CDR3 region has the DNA TGTGCCACTACAAGGCTAGCGGGGGCAGACACCGGGGAGCTGTTTTTT. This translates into CATTRLAGADTGELFF.

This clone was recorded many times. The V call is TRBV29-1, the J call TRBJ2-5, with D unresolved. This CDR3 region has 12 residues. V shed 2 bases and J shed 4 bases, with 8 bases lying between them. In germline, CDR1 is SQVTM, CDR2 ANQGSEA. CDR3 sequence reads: CSVESGPETQYF. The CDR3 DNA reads TGCAGCGTTGAATCTGGGCCAGAGACCCAGTACTTC.

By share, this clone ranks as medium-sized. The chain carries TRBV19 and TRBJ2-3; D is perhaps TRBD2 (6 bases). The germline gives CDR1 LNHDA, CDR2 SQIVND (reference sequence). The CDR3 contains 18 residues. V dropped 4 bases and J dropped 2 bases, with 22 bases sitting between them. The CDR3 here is CASSKVTRDSSFTDTQYF. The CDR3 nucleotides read TGTGCCAGTAGTAAGGTGACGCGGGACTCATCTTTCACAGATACGCAGTATTTT.

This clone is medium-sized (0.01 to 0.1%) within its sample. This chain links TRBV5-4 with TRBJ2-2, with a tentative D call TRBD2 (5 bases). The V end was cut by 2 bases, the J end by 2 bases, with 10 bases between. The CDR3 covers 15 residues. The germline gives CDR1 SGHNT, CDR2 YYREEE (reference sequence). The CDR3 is CASSFGGVNTGELFF. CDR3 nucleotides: TGTGCCAGCAGCTTCGGAGGAGTAAACACCGGGGAGCTGTTTTTT.

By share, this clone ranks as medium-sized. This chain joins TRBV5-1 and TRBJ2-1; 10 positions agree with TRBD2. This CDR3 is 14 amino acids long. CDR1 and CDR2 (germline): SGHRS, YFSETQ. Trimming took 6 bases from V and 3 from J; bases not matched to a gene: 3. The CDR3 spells CASKRTSGYNEQFF. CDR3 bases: TGCGCCAGCAAGAGGACTAGCGGCTACAATGAGCAGTTCTTC.

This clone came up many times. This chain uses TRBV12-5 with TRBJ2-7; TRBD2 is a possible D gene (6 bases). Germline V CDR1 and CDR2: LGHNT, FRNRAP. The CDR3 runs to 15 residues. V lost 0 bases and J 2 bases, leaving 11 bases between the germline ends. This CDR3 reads CASGLVLWRAYEQYV. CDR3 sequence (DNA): TGTGCTAGTGGTTTGGTACTGTGGAGGGCCTACGAGCAGTACGTC.

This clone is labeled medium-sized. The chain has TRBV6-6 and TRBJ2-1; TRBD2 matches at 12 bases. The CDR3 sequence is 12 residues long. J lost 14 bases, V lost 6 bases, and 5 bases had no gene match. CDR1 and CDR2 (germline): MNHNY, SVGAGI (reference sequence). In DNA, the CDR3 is TGTGCCAGCAGGACTAGCGGGGGAAAGGAGTTCTTC. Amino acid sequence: CASRTSGGKEFF.

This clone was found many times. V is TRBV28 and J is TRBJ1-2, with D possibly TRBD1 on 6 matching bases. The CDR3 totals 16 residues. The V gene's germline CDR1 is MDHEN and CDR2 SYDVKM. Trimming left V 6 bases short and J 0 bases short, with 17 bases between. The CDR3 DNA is TGTGCCAGCAGCCCCCCGGGGGGCTCAACTAACTATGGCTACACCTTC. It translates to CASSPPGGSTNYGYTF.

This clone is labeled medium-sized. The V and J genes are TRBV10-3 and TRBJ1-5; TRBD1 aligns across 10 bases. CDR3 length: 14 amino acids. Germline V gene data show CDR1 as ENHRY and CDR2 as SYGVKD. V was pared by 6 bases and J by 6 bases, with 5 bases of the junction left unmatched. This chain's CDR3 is CAIRGTGDGQPQHF. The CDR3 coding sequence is TGTGCCATCAGAGGGACAGGGGATGGTCAGCCCCAGCATTTT.

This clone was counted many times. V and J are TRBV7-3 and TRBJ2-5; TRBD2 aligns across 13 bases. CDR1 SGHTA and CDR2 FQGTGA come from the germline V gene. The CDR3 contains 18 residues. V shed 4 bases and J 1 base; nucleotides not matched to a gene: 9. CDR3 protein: CASSSTGLAGTSQETQYF. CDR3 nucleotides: TGTGCCAGCAGCTCTACGGGACTAGCGGGAACCAGCCAAGAGACCCAGTACTTC.

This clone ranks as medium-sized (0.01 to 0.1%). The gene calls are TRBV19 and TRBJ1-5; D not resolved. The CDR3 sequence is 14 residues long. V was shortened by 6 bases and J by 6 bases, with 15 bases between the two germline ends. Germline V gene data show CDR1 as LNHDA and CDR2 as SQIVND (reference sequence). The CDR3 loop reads CASSVTGGRQPQHF. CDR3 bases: TGTGCCAGTAGCGTCACGGGAGGTCGTCAGCCCCAGCATTTT.

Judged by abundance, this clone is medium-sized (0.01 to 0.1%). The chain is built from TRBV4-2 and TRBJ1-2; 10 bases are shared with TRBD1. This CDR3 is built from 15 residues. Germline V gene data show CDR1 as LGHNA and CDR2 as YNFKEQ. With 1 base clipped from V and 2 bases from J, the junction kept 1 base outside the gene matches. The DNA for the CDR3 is TGTGCCAGCAGCCAAGGGACAGGGGGGAACTATGGCTACACCTTC. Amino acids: CASSQGTGGNYGYTF.

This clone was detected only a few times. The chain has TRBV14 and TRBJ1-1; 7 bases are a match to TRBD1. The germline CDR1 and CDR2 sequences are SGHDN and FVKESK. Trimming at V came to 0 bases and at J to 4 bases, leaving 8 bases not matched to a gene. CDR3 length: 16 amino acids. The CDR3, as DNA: TGTGCCAGCAGCCAAGAGGCAGGGGGGTCGGTCACTGAAGCTTTCTTT. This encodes CASSQEAGGSVTEAFF.

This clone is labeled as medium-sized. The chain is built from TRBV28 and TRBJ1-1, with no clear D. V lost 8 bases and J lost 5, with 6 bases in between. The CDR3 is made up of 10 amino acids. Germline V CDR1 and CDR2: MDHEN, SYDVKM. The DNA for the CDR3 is TGTGCCAGCGCGGGAACTGAAGCTTTCTTT. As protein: CASAGTEAFF.

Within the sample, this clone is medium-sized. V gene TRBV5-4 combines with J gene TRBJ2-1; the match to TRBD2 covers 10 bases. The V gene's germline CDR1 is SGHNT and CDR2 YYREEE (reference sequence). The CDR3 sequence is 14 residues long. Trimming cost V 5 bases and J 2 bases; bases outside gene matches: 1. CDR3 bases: TGTGCCAGCAGAACTAGCGGGGCCTACAATGAGCAGTTCTTC. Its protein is CASRTSGAYNEQFF.

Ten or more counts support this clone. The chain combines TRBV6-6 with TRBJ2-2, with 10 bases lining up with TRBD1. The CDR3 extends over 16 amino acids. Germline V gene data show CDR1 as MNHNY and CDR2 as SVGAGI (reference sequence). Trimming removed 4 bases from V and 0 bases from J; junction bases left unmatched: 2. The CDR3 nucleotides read TGTGCCAGCAGTTGGACAGGGGGTACGAACACCGGGGAGCTGTTTTTT. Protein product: CASSWTGGTNTGELFF.

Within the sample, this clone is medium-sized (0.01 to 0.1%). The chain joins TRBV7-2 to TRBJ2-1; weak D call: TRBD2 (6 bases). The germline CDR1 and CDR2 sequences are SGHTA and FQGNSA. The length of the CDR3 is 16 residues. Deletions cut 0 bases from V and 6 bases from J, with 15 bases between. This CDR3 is CASSLAAGFSGNEQFF. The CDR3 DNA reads TGTGCCAGCAGCTTAGCGGCGGGGTTTTCTGGCAATGAGCAGTTCTTC.

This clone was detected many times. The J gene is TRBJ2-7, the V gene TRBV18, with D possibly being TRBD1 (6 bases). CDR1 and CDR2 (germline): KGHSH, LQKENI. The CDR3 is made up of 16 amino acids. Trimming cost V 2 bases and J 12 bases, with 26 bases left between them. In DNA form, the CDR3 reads TGTGCCAGCTCACCAGCCTTTAGTGGGACACGCGATCCTATGTACGTC. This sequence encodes CASSPAFSGTRDPMYV.

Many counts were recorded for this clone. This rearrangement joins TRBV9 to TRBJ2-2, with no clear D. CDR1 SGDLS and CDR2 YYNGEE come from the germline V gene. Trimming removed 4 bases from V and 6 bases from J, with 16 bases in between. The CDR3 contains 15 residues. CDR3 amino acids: CASSPTGSWAGELFF. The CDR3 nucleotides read TGTGCCAGCAGCCCAACCGGGTCGTGGGCCGGGGAGCTGTTTTTT.